This T cell receptor (beta chain) was observed in a study of cytomegalovirus exposure and HLA in healthy donors. General study points: Follow-up analysis later connected one missense variant in DCLRE1C with trimming of TCR beta V- and J-genes. The study put 150 to 200 TCR beta chains on its list as cytomegalovirus-associated. About 87% or about 30% of the time was how often most TCR beta V segments were productive, according to an earlier analysis.

The V gene end was trimmed by 10 bases and the J gene end by 7 bases; junction bases not matched to a gene: 13. The CDR3 consists of 14 residues. Germline-derived CDR1 and CDR2 are MNHEY and SMNVEV (reference sequence). The PCR contained 60 Vbeta and 13 Jbeta primers. TCRdb keeps only in-frame clones here, not all; method: immunoSEQ multiplex PCR. The sample holds some 90,000 clones; 70% to 80% are singletons and the top ten take 0.57%. About this clone: Its matching antigen is unknown.

This TCR was recovered from a man aged 25-45 years in good health and CMV-seronegative. The gene calls are TRBV27 and TRBJ2-3; the match to TRBD2 covers 8 bases. The sample taken for sequencing was PBMCs. The DNA for the CDR3 is TGTGCCACCGCCCGCGCAGCGGGGGTTAATACGCAGTATTTT. Protein product: CATARAAGVNTQYF.